These 30 T cell receptor beta chains were all obtained from the same sample, sequenced in a study of shared clonotypes between healthy human individuals. Here immunoSEQ multiplex PCR was the method, and the copy in TCRdb shows in-frame clones only, minus some. The profile shows about 120,000 clones, over 65% of them singletons. Sequencing was performed on memory CD8+ T cells sorted from blood. Subset denoted: CD45RO+ cells pooled with CCR7-negative TemRA cells. Receptors originate from a woman aged 25 to 45 in good health.

This clone is a singleton in its sample. The chain couples TRBV7-9 to TRBJ2-6; D unresolved. V was trimmed by 6 bases and J by 2 bases, leaving 5 bases between them. From germline, CDR1 is SEHNR and CDR2 FQNEAQ (reference sequence). The CDR3 runs 13 residues. The CDR3 reads CASRGPGANVLTF. As DNA, the CDR3 is TGTGCCAGCAGGGGCCCTGGGGCCAACGTCCTGACTTTC.

This sequence joins TRBV28 and TRBJ2-3, with D perhaps matching TRBD1 (5 bases). Per germline, CDR1 MDHEN and CDR2 SYDVKM. This CDR3 comprises 13 residues. The V end was cut by 5 bases, the J end by 7 bases, with 13 bases between. This CDR3 is CASSRQGWNTQYF. The CDR3 coding sequence is TGTGCCAGCAGTCGTCAGGGTTGGAATACGCAGTATTTT.

V usage is TRBV5-1 and J usage is TRBJ2-2, with 10 bases matching TRBD1. The germline V gene has CDR1 SGHRS and CDR2 YFSETQ. Unmatched junction bases numbered 3, after V lost 3 bases and J lost 4 bases. The CDR3 runs 15 residues. CDR3 DNA sequence: TGCGCCAGCAGCTCCGGGACAGGGGCCACCGGGGAGCTGTTTTTT. Its translation: CASSSGTGATGELFF.

This clone was recorded only once. V usage is TRBV27 and J usage is TRBJ1-2; 7 bases are a match to TRBD1. The V and J ends lost 4 bases and 3 bases, in that order; junction bases with no gene match: 11. The CDR3 has 16 amino acids. CDR1 MNHEY and CDR2 SMNVEV come from the germline V gene (reference sequence). CDR3 sequence (DNA): TGTGCCAGCAGTTCCAACTCCGACAGGGTCCACTATGGCTACACCTTC. The encoded protein is CASSSNSDRVHYGYTF.

This sequence joins TRBV5-1 and TRBJ2-7; 11 bases map to TRBD2. CDR3 length: 16 residues. Per the germline V gene, CDR1 is SGHRS and CDR2 is YFSETQ. V was clipped by 4 bases and J by 3 bases; unmatched bases: 9. The DNA of the CDR3 is TGCGCCAGCAGCCGACTAGCGGGATCACATTTCTACGAGCAGTACTTC. Protein: CASSRLAGSHFYEQYF.

The CDR3 sequence: CASSLGGSGRAWDTQYF. The CDR3 DNA sequence: TGTGCCAGCAGCTTAGGGGGTAGCGGGAGGGCCTGGGATACGCAGTATTTT. The J gene is TRBJ2-3, the V gene TRBV11-2, with TRBD2 matching over 11 bases. The CDR3 has 17 amino acids. Germline CDR1 is SGHAT and CDR2 is FQNNGV. After removal of 1 base from V and 6 bases from J, the junction contained 9 bases not matched to a gene.

Concerning this clone: The same CDR3 also results from other DNA sequences found in this sample. The gene calls are TRBV7-7 and TRBJ2-3; D possibly corresponds to TRBD2 (6 bases). In germline, CDR1 is SSHAT, CDR2 FNYEAQ (reference sequence). The CDR3 covers 13 residues. Trimming cost V 8 bases and J 1 base, with 10 bases left between them. CDR3 sequence: CASSTGGTDTQYF. The CDR3 DNA sequence: TGTGCCAGCTCGACGGGGGGCACAGATACGCAGTATTTT.

Concerning this clone itself: Other DNA sequences in this specimen translate into the identical CDR3. CDR3 amino acids: CASSQDPGHEQYF. DNA for the CDR3: TGCGCCAGCAGCCAAGACCCCGGCCACGAGCAGTACTTC. The rearrangement links TRBV4-1 to TRBJ2-7; D is uncertain. The V gene lost 0 bases and the J gene lost 5 bases, with 8 bases spanning the gap. Looked up from germline, CDR1 is MGHRA and CDR2 is YSYEKL. The CDR3 length is 13 residues.

This clone has a single count. This sequence joins TRBV27 and TRBJ2-7, with 9 positions matching TRBD1. The V segment lost 4 bases and the J segment 7 bases; nucleotides outside the gene matches: 14. Per germline, CDR1 MNHEY and CDR2 SMNVEV (reference sequence). This CDR3 is 16 amino acids long. Written as DNA, the CDR3 is TGTGCCAGCAGTTATTTGGTGGGACAGGGTGTGGGTGAGCAGTACTTC. It is translated as CASSYLVGQGVGEQYF.

This clone was seen a handful of times. Different DNA sequences within this sample yield the same CDR3. The rearrangement uses TRBV9 and TRBJ2-1; D might be TRBD2 (5 bases). The CDR3 consists of 14 residues. Germline values: CDR1 SGDLS, CDR2 YYNGEE. The V end was cut by 0 bases, the J end by 8 bases, with 12 bases between. As DNA, the CDR3 is TGTGCCAGCAGCGTAGGGGGTGGGAGCGATGAGCAGTTCTTC. This encodes CASSVGGGSDEQFF.

Note on this clone: The sample has other DNA sequences that encode this CDR3 too. This chain connects TRBV28 to TRBJ2-7, with D uncertain. Germline lookup yields CDR1 MDHEN and CDR2 SYDVKM. The CDR3 is 13 amino acids. Trimming removed 6 bases at V and 0 bases at J, with 9 bases between. The CDR3 here is CASSLGLSYEQYF. DNA of the CDR3: TGTGCCAGCAGCCTAGGGCTCTCCTACGAGCAGTACTTC.

This clone was detected once. The chain is built from TRBV19 and TRBJ1-5, with D tentatively TRBD1 (5 bases). The CDR3 spans 15 residues. Germline V gene lookup returns CDR1 LNHDA and CDR2 SQIVND (reference sequence). Deletions cut 5 bases from V and 7 bases from J, with 18 bases between. The CDR3 nucleotides read TGTGCCAGTAGTTGGGGACCGCCGAGGGGCCAGCCCCAGCATTTT. It specifies CASSWGPPRGQPQHF.

This clone appeared a few times. The chain carries TRBV27 and TRBJ2-7; D possibly corresponds to TRBD2 (6 bases). Germline lookup yields CDR1 MNHEY and CDR2 SMNVEV (reference sequence). The CDR3 extends over 16 amino acids. V was clipped by 2 bases and J by 3 bases, with 17 bases between them. CDR3 amino acids: CASSLKFRGLRYEQYF. CDR3 DNA: TGTGCCAGCAGTTTAAAGTTCCGGGGACTCCGCTACGAGCAGTACTTC.

The chain has TRBV2 and TRBJ1-3; D is unclear. The CDR3 runs 14 residues. The V end lost 2 bases, the J end lost 4 bases, and 9 bases lay between the germline ends. Germline values: CDR1 SNHLY, CDR2 FYNNEI. This CDR3 is CASSETRLGNTIYF. Here the CDR3 DNA reads TGTGCCAGCAGTGAAACCCGACTGGGAAACACCATATATTTT.

The chain uses TRBV19 and TRBJ2-7, with D hard to call. Germline V CDR1 and CDR2: LNHDA, SQIVND (reference sequence). Between the trimmed V and J ends, which lost 5 bases and 0 bases, there was a span of 8 bases. The CDR3 spans 13 residues. The CDR3 loop reads CASSLTTSYEQYF. The DNA for the CDR3 is TGTGCCAGTAGTTTGACCACCTCCTACGAGCAGTACTTC.

The chain recombines TRBV25-1 with TRBJ2-5; D possibly corresponds to TRBD1 (7 bases). CDR3 length equals 14 residues. Germline values: CDR1 MGHDK, CDR2 SYGVNS. V was cut by 3 bases and J by 4 bases, with 12 bases left in between. The CDR3 region is CASSEPGGGETQYF. The CDR3 region has the DNA TGTGCCAGCAGTGAGCCAGGGGGAGGAGAGACCCAGTACTTC.

This sequence joins TRBV7-2 and TRBJ2-7, with 7 bases fitting TRBD1. The CDR3 extends over 14 amino acids. J was trimmed by 3 bases and V by 1 base; bases with no gene match: 3. Per the germline V gene, CDR1 is SGHTA and CDR2 is FQGNSA. CDR3 in amino acids: CASSLVPGGYEQYF. Written as DNA, the CDR3 is TGTGCCAGCAGCTTAGTTCCAGGGGGCTACGAGCAGTACTTC.

The chain uses TRBV5-1 and TRBJ2-1; D might be TRBD2 (5 bases). The CDR3 is 15 residues long. Trimming removed 1 base from V and 1 base from J, with 9 bases in between. CDR1 is SGHRS, CDR2 YFSETQ, per germline. CDR3 in amino acids: CASSLSSPSYNEQFF. The CDR3 nucleotides are TGCGCCAGCAGCTTGTCTAGCCCATCCTACAATGAGCAGTTCTTC.

The chain joins TRBV19 to TRBJ2-1; TRBD2 matches at 12 bases. CDR3 size: 15 residues. The germline CDR1 and CDR2 sequences are LNHDA and SQIVND (reference sequence). With V trimmed by 5 bases and J by 9 bases, 8 bases remained unmatched. The CDR3, as DNA: TGTGCCAGTAGTGTGACTAGCGGGAGTCCTAGTGAGCAGTTCTTC. Translated: CASSVTSGSPSEQFF.

The chain combines TRBV28 with TRBJ1-2, with TRBD1 as a possible D gene (5 bases). Per germline, CDR1 MDHEN and CDR2 SYDVKM. CDR3 length equals 13 residues. V shed 3 bases and J shed 9 bases, with 14 bases lying between them. CDR3 residues: CASSFGQGQRYTF. CDR3 sequence (DNA): TGTGCCAGCAGTTTTGGTCAGGGCCAACGCTACACCTTC.

The chain uses TRBV5-4 and TRBJ2-3; 9 bases agree with TRBD2. J lost 6 bases, V lost 0 bases, and 11 bases had no gene match. The CDR3 loop spans 17 amino acids. Germline V gene data show CDR1 as SGHNT and CDR2 as YYREEE (reference sequence). The CDR3 coding sequence is TGTGCCAGCAGCTTGGGGGGTTATAGCGGGAGTTTGGATACGCAGTATTTT. Translating it yields CASSLGGYSGSLDTQYF.

The V call is TRBV2, the J call TRBJ2-1, with D hard to call. V was trimmed by 7 bases and J by 3 bases, leaving 10 bases between them. This CDR3 contains 13 residues. Per germline, CDR1 SNHLY and CDR2 FYNNEI. CDR3 protein: CASIKGLYNEQFF. Here the CDR3 DNA reads TGTGCCAGCATTAAAGGGCTCTACAATGAGCAGTTCTTC.

The V and J genes are TRBV4-2 and TRBJ1-2, with D possibly being TRBD1 (5 bases). Germline V gives CDR1 LGHNA, CDR2 YNFKEQ. The V and J ends lost 2 bases and 0 bases respectively, with 10 bases between them. This CDR3 is 15 amino acids long. The CDR3 protein is CASSQSGDSNYGYTF. In DNA, the CDR3 is TGTGCCAGCAGCCAATCCGGGGACTCTAACTATGGCTACACCTTC.

V and J are TRBV11-2 and TRBJ2-2; D perhaps matches TRBD1 (5 bases). V was clipped by 1 base and J by 1 base, with 10 bases between them. This CDR3 spans 16 amino acids. Looked up from germline, CDR1 is SGHAT and CDR2 is FQNNGV. CDR3 nucleotides: TGTGCCAGCAGCTTAGTTCGACAGTTGAACACCGGGGAGCTGTTTTTT. Residues: CASSLVRQLNTGELFF.

This clone appeared many times. The genes are TRBV25-1 and TRBJ2-7; TRBD1 might be the D (5 bases). From germline, CDR1 is MGHDK and CDR2 SYGVNS. V was shortened by 3 bases and J by 0 bases, with 12 bases between the two germline ends. CDR3 size: 15 residues. The CDR3 bases are TGTGCCAGCAGTGACTCGACAGCGAGCTCCTACGAGCAGTACTTC. It encodes CASSDSTASSYEQYF.

This sequence joins TRBV10-3 and TRBJ2-7; 9 bases line up with TRBD1. Per the germline V gene, CDR1 is ENHRY and CDR2 is SYGVKD. V lost 0 bases, J lost 6 bases, and 0 bases stayed unmatched. The CDR3 contains 13 residues. In DNA form, the CDR3 reads TGTGCCATCAGTGAGTCGGGACAGGGCGAGCAGTACTTC. Translated: CAISESGQGEQYF.

The rearrangement uses TRBV28 and TRBJ2-5, with TRBD1 identical over 8 bases. Losses at the gene ends were 5 bases for V and 4 bases for J; bases not matched to a gene: 15. Per the germline V gene, CDR1 is MDHEN and CDR2 is SYDVKM. The CDR3 contains 17 residues. CDR3 DNA sequence: TGTGCCAGCAGTCCCTCCTCCTGGACAGGGCTTCCAGAGACCCAGTACTTC. It codes for CASSPSSWTGLPETQYF.

The rearrangement uses TRBV29-1 and TRBJ1-2; possibly TRBD1 for D (6 bases). V lost 4 bases to trimming and J lost 4 bases, with 16 bases between them. CDR1 is SQVTM, CDR2 ANQGSEA, per germline. The CDR3 length is 14 residues. This CDR3 is CSVVYYGGPYGYTF. DNA for the CDR3: TGCAGCGTTGTTTACTATGGGGGCCCCTATGGCTACACCTTC.

This chain links TRBV7-9 with TRBJ2-7; weak D call: TRBD1 (5 bases). The CDR3 totals 13 residues. V was trimmed by 5 bases and J by 8 bases, leaving 16 bases between them. The V gene's germline CDR1 is SEHNR and CDR2 FQNEAQ (reference sequence). The CDR3 coding sequence is TGTGCCAGCAGCCCCAGCCGTGACAGTAAGCAGTACTTC. Translating gives CASSPSRDSKQYF. Filled out from reference TRBV7-9 and TRBJ2-7, the complete variable domain reads DTGVSQNPRHKITKRGQNVTFRCDPISEHNRLYWYRQTLGQGPEFLTYFQNEAQLEKSRLLSDRFSAERPKGSFSTLEIQRTEQGDSAMYLCASSPSRDSKQYFGPGTRLTVT.

The V and J genes are TRBV6-1 and TRBJ2-2; 7 bases are shared with TRBD1. Germline trimming cut 0 bases from V and 9 bases from J; bases unmatched to any gene: 7. The CDR3 runs to 15 residues. Germline V gives CDR1 MNHNS, CDR2 SASEGT. The CDR3 DNA reads TGTGCCAGCAGTGAAGCCGTAGGGGGCAGGTGGGAGCTGTTTTTT. Protein: CASSEAVGGRWELFF.